These 23 T cell receptor beta chains were all obtained from the same sample, sequenced in a study of T cell responses to AZD1222 COVID-19 vaccine. Sequencing used immunoSEQ multiplex PCR; TCRdb keeps in-frame clones, though not all of them. This sample has roughly 56,000 clones, with over 75% found just once. Specimen: peripheral blood, collected on day 0 of AZD1222 vaccination. The source is an adult in good health.

This clone was picked up a small number of times. The V gene is TRBV7-2, the J gene TRBJ2-3, with 8 bases lining up with TRBD2. Germline V gene sequence: CDR1 SGHTA, CDR2 FQGNSA. This CDR3 has 16 amino acids. V shed 0 bases, J shed 1 base, and the junction held 3 bases outside the gene matches. As DNA, the CDR3 is TGTGCCAGCAGCTTAGCTCCCGGGGGGGGCACAGATACGCAGTATTTT. This encodes CASSLAPGGGTDTQYF.

V usage is TRBV19 and J usage is TRBJ2-3; no definite D call. Germline CDR1 LNHDA, CDR2 SQIVND (reference sequence). V dropped 5 bases and J dropped 4 bases, with 19 bases sitting between them. The CDR3 spans 16 residues. This CDR3 reads CASSERAFPPPDTQYF. The CDR3 DNA follows: TGTGCCAGTAGTGAACGGGCCTTCCCCCCCCCAGATACGCAGTATTTT.

The sample holds one count of this clone. The rearrangement joins TRBV4-1 to TRBJ1-2; D is undetermined. This CDR3 has 18 amino acids. The germline V gene has CDR1 MGHRA and CDR2 YSYEKL. The V gene lost 0 bases and the J gene lost 1 base, with 18 bases spanning the gap. CDR3 sequence (DNA): TGCGCCAGCAGCCAAGATCATGGCGGACGAACGATTAACTATGGCTACACCTTC. As protein: CASSQDHGGRTINYGYTF.

The V call is TRBV15, the J call TRBJ1-6; TRBD1 agrees at 8 bases. Germline V gene lookup returns CDR1 LNHNV and CDR2 YYDKDF (reference sequence). The CDR3 sequence is 15 residues long. Unmatched junction bases numbered 7, after V lost 5 bases and J lost 7 bases. The CDR3 bases are TGTGCCACCAGCTCTCGGACAGGGAGAAATTCACCCCTCCACTTT. This translates into CATSSRTGRNSPLHF.

The CDR3 sequence: CASSWTGGSGNTIYF. The CDR3 DNA reads TGTGCCAGCAGCTGGACAGGGGGCTCTGGAAACACCATATATTTT. The chain uses TRBV11-2 and TRBJ1-3, with TRBD1 matching 10 bases. The CDR3 runs to 15 residues. With V trimmed by 4 bases and J by 0 bases, 0 bases remained unmatched. Germline values: CDR1 SGHAT, CDR2 FQNNGV. Supplemented by reference TRBV11-2 and TRBJ1-3, the full variable domain reads EAGVAQSPRYKIIEKRQSVAFWCNPISGHATLYWYQQILGQGPKLLIQFQNNGVVDDSQLPKDRFSAERLKGVDSTLKIQPAKLEDSAVYLCASSWTGGSGNTIYFGEGSWLTVV.

This chain joins TRBV6-4 and TRBJ1-1; D is ambiguous. Germline assignment: CDR1 MRHNA and CDR2 SNTAGT. Trimming shortened V by 4 bases and J by 3 bases, and 9 bases separated the two germline ends. The CDR3 extends over 13 amino acids. The CDR3 sequence is CASSVRSDTEAFF. The CDR3 nucleotides read TGTGCCAGCAGTGTGCGCTCGGACACTGAAGCTTTCTTT.

This sequence joins TRBV4-1 and TRBJ1-2; maybe TRBD1 (6 bases). Looked up from germline, CDR1 is MGHRA and CDR2 is YSYEKL. Trimming pared 1 base from V and 4 bases from J, leaving 13 bases between. The CDR3 loop spans 15 amino acids. The DNA of the CDR3 is TGCGCCAGCAGCCAAGCAACCAGGGGTCTCTATGGCTACACCTTC. Encoded protein: CASSQATRGLYGYTF.

This rearrangement joins TRBV11-3 to TRBJ2-2, with D tentatively TRBD1 or TRBD2 (6 bases each). The ends were cut back, 5 bases at V and 3 bases at J, with 16 bases in the middle. Germline V gene sequence: CDR1 SGHNT, CDR2 YENEEA. CDR3 length: 16 residues. The CDR3 reads CASSLRGALYTGELFF. CDR3 sequence (DNA): TGTGCCAGCAGCCTAAGGGGGGCTTTGTACACCGGGGAGCTGTTTTTT. The complete variable domain, with remaining parts taken from reference TRBV11-3 and TRBJ2-2, reads EAGVVQSPRYKIIEKKQPVAFWCNPISGHNTLYWYLQNLGQGPELLIRYENEEAVDDSQLPKDRFSAERLKGVDSTLKIQPAELGDSAVYLCASSLRGALYTGELFFGEGSRLTVL.

This clone was counted a single time. The V and J genes are TRBV16 and TRBJ1-1; no definite D call. From germline, CDR1 is KGHSY and CDR2 FQNENV. Trimming shortened V by 0 bases and J by 1 base, and 6 bases separated the two germline ends. This CDR3 is built from 14 residues. The CDR3 bases are TGTGCCAGCAGCCAATCGCACCAGAACACTGAAGCTTTCTTT. Translating gives CASSQSHQNTEAFF. The full variable domain, with the rest looked up from reference TRBV16 and TRBJ1-1, is GEEVAQTPKHLVRGEGQKAKLYCAPIKGHSYVFWYQQVLKNEFKFLISFQNENVFDETGMPKERFSAKCLPNSPCSLEIQATKLEDSAVYFCASSQSHQNTEAFFGQGTRLTVV.

V is TRBV28 and J is TRBJ2-7, with D maybe TRBD1 (6 bases). The ends were cut back, 6 bases at V and 6 bases at J, with 9 bases in the middle. Germline V gives CDR1 MDHEN, CDR2 SYDVKM. This CDR3 spans 11 amino acids. CDR3 coding DNA: TGTGCCAGCAGGGGGGCTGCCGAGCAGTACTTC. The encoded protein is CASRGAAEQYF.

J is TRBJ2-1 and V is TRBV28; D may be TRBD2 (7 bases). CDR1 and CDR2 (germline): MDHEN, SYDVKM. Deletions cut 2 bases from V and 8 bases from J, with 19 bases between. The CDR3 extends over 16 amino acids. In DNA form, the CDR3 reads TGTGCCAGCAGTTTAGTGGGGGGGCCCTTCCTTCATGAGCAGTTCTTC. Translated, it gives CASSLVGGPFLHEQFF.

The V gene is TRBV11-2, the J gene TRBJ2-7; D might be TRBD2 (5 bases). V lost 4 bases to trimming and J lost 3 bases, with 13 bases between them. The germline V gene encodes CDR1 SGHAT and CDR2 FQNNGV. The CDR3 loop spans 14 amino acids. The CDR3 DNA reads as TGTGCCAGCAGCTCACGGACTCTGGACTACGAGCAGTACTTC. Its translation: CASSSRTLDYEQYF.

The chain is built from TRBV29-1 and TRBJ2-3, with D perhaps given as TRBD1 or TRBD2 (6 bases each). This CDR3 contains 13 residues. Germline V gives CDR1 SQVTM, CDR2 ANQGSEA. V lost 1 base and J lost 7, with 12 bases in between. The DNA of the CDR3 is TGCAGCGTTGAAGGGGGGGCAAAGAATACGCAGTATTTT. This encodes CSVEGGAKNTQYF.

This clone was recorded once. The genes are TRBV6-5 and TRBJ2-3; D perhaps matches TRBD1 (6 bases). Trimming took 8 bases from V and 2 from J, leaving 17 bases between them. Germline assignment: CDR1 MNHEY and CDR2 SVGAGI. The CDR3 contains 15 residues. CDR3 sequence (DNA): TGTGCCAGCGCCGCGGACAGACTGGACACAGATACGCAGTATTTT. This sequence encodes CASAADRLDTDTQYF.

This clone was counted once. This sequence joins TRBV7-6 and TRBJ1-3, with TRBD1 matching 7 bases. Germline V CDR1 and CDR2: SGHVS, FNYEAQ. Trimming took 5 bases from V and 0 from J; bases not matched to a gene: 7. The CDR3 is 16 amino acids. This CDR3 is CASSNWDSPSGNTIYF. The DNA for the CDR3 is TGTGCCAGCAGCAACTGGGACAGTCCCTCTGGAAACACCATATATTTT.

The chain has TRBV27 and TRBJ2-6; D possibly corresponds to TRBD1 (5 bases). The ends were cut back, 5 bases at V and 1 base at J, with 6 bases in the middle. Germline CDR1 is MNHEY and CDR2 is SMNVEV (reference sequence). The CDR3 loop spans 14 amino acids. The CDR3 DNA sequence: TGTGCCAGCAGTCCAGGGTCTGGGGCCAACGTCCTGACTTTC. Translated: CASSPGSGANVLTF.

In its sample, this clone was seen a few times. The V call is TRBV5-6, the J call TRBJ2-1, with 8 bases lining up with TRBD2. J gave up 3 bases and V 4 bases, and 9 bases lay outside the gene matches. This CDR3 has 16 amino acids. Germline values: CDR1 SGHDT, CDR2 YYEEEE. The CDR3 DNA reads TGTGCCAGCAGCCCCCTAGGCGGGGGGAACTACAATGAGCAGTTCTTC. This gives the protein CASSPLGGGNYNEQFF. Complete variable domain (other parts from reference TRBV5-6 and TRBJ2-1): DAGVTQSPTHLIKTRGQQVTLRCSPKSGHDTVSWYQQALGQGPQFIFQYYEEEERQRGNFPDRFSGHQFPNYSSELNVNALLLGDSALYLCASSPLGGGNYNEQFFGPGTRLTVL.

The chain couples TRBV6-5 to TRBJ2-7; D possibly corresponds to TRBD2 (6 bases). The germline V gene encodes CDR1 MNHEY and CDR2 SVGAGI. V lost 6 bases and J 5 bases, leaving 14 bases between the germline ends. CDR3 size: 13 residues. Here the CDR3 reads CASSSGLLDEQYF. The DNA for the CDR3 is TGTGCCAGCAGCTCGGGACTTCTTGACGAGCAGTACTTC.

The rearrangement uses TRBV27 and TRBJ1-6; D call uncertain. V shed 5 bases and J shed 14 bases, with 13 bases lying between them. Germline V gene sequence: CDR1 MNHEY, CDR2 SMNVEV (reference sequence). This CDR3 comprises 12 residues. The CDR3 region has the DNA TGTGCCAGCAGTCCACCCAGCTTGGCCCTCCACTTT. It codes for CASSPPSLALHF.

The chain links TRBV27 to TRBJ2-1, with D perhaps TRBD1 (5 bases). Between the trimmed V and J ends, which lost 6 bases and 0 bases, there was a span of 9 bases. Germline loops: CDR1 MNHEY, CDR2 SMNVEV (reference sequence). This CDR3 region has 14 residues. The CDR3 region is CASSQGASYNEQFF. The DNA for the CDR3 is TGTGCCAGCAGCCAAGGGGCCTCCTACAATGAGCAGTTCTTC.

The chain has TRBV5-6 and TRBJ1-1; TRBD1 might be the D (6 bases). Trimming shortened V by 4 bases and J by 3 bases, and 16 bases separated the two germline ends. The CDR3 length is 15 residues. Germline V CDR1 and CDR2: SGHDT, YYEEEE. This chain's CDR3 is CASSLSGVRDTEAFF. For the CDR3, the DNA is TGTGCCAGCAGCCTTTCAGGGGTTCGGGACACTGAAGCTTTCTTT.

The chain recombines TRBV4-1 with TRBJ2-2, with D unresolved. CDR1 is MGHRA, CDR2 YSYEKL, per germline. V was cut by 6 bases and J by 3 bases, with 8 bases left in between. The CDR3 is 13 residues long. The CDR3 protein is CASRWGHTGELFF. The CDR3 nucleotides are TGCGCCAGCAGGTGGGGTCACACCGGGGAGCTGTTTTTT.

The gene calls are TRBV5-6 and TRBJ2-5, with D perhaps matching TRBD2 (6 bases). V lost 4 bases, J lost 5 bases, and 21 bases lay in between. There are 16 residues in the CDR3. Per germline, CDR1 SGHDT and CDR2 YYEEEE. The CDR3 sequence is CASSLIGTAGWETQYF. The CDR3 DNA is TGTGCCAGCAGCCTCATTGGGACCGCGGGGTGGGAGACCCAGTACTTC.